What follows is one T cell receptor (beta chain) and its context. Its matching antigen is unknown. The sample comes from a study of tissue T cells after allogeneic stem cell transplantation. Regarding the study as a whole: Motif-based clustering found tissue-specific repertoire signatures shared across patients, though few clones were shared.

The germline V gene has CDR1 SGHRS and CDR2 YFSETQ. V lost 0 bases to trimming and J lost 4 bases, with 10 bases between them. The CDR3 runs to 15 residues. Measured with immunoSEQ multiplex PCR; TCRdb has only the in-frame clones, and not every one. Of some 25,000 clones in the sample, around 67% were seen once. The starting material was tissue from the ileum, obtained at autopsy. This chain uses TRBV5-1 with TRBJ2-2; TRBD2 might be the D (5 bases). The clonotype comes from a female donor older than 55 with lung cancer. The CDR3 nucleotides read TGCGCCAGCAGCTTGGCTGCCGAGGGCACCGGGGAGCTGTTTTTT. Translation gives CASSLAAEGTGELFF. The variable domain in full, completed from reference TRBV5-1 and TRBJ2-2, reads KAGVTQTPRYLIKTRGQQVTLSCSPISGHRSVSWYQQTPGQGLQFLFEYFSETQRNKGNFPGRFSGRQFSNSRSEMNVSTLELGDSALYLCASSLAAEGTGELFFGEGSRLTVL.